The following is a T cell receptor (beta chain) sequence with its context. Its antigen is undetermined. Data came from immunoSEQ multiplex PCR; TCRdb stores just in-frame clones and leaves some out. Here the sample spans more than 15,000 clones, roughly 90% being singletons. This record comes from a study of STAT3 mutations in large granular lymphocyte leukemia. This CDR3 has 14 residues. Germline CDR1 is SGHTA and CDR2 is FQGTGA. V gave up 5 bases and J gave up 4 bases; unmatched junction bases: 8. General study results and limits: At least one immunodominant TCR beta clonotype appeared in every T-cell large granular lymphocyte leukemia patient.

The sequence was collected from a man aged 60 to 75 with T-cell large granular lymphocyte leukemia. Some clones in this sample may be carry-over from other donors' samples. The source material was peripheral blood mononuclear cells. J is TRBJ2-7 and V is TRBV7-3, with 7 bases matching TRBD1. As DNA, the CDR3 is TGTGCCAGCAGCCTAAACAGGGGCGGGTACGAGCAGTACTTC. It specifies CASSLNRGGYEQYF.